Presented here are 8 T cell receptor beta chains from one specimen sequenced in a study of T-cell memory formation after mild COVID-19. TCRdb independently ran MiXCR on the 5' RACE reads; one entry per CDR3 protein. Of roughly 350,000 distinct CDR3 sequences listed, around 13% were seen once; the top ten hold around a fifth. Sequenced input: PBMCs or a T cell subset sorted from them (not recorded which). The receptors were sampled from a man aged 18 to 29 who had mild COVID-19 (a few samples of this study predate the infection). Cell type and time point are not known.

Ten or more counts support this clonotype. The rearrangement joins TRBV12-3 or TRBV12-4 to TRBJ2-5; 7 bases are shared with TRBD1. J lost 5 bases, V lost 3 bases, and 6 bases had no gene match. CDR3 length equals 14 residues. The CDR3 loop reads CASSFRGLIETQYF. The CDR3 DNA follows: TGTGCCAGCAGTTTTAGGGGGCTGATTGAGACCCAGTACTTC.

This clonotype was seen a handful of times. The CDR3 region is CASSFGLAGGNNEQFF. CDR3 DNA: TGTGCCAGCTCGTTTGGACTAGCGGGGGGCAACAATGAGCAGTTCTTC. The chain couples TRBV18 to TRBJ2-1; 14 bases fit TRBD2. This CDR3 region has 16 residues. With 6 bases clipped from V and 5 bases from J, the junction kept 6 bases outside the gene matches. From germline, CDR1 is KGHSH and CDR2 LQKENI. Based on the CDR3 plus reference TRBV18 and TRBJ2-1, the full variable domain is NAGVMQNPRHLVRRRGQEARLRCSPMKGHSHVYWYRQLPEEGLKFMVYLQKENIIDESGMPKERFSAEFPKEGPSILRIQQVVRGDSAAYFCASSFGLAGGNNEQFFGPGTRLTVL.

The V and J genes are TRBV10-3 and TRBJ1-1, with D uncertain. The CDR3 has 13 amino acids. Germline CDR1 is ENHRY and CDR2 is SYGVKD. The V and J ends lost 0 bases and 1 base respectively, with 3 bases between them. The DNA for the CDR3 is TGTGCCATCAGTGAGTCGGAGAACACTGAAGCTTTCTTT. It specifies CAISESENTEAFF.

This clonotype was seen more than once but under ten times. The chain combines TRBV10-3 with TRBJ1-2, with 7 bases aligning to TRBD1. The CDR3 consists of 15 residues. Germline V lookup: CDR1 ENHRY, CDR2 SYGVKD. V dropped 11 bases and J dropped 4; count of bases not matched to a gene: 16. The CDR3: CAAKPGTDPGYGYTF. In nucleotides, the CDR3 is TGTGCCGCCAAACCCGGGACAGACCCTGGCTATGGCTACACCTTC.

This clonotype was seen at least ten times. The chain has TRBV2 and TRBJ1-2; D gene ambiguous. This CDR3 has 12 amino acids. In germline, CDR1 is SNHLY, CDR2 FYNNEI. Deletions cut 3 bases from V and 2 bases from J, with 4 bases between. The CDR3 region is CASSDGNYGYTF. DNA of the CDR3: TGTGCCAGCAGTGACGGAAACTATGGCTACACCTTC.

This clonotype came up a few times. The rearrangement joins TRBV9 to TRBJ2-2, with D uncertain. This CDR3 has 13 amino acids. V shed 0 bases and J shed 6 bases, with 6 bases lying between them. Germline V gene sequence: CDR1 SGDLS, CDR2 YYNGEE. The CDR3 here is CASSVVSAGELFF. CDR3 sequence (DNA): TGTGCCAGCAGCGTAGTGAGCGCCGGGGAGCTGTTTTTT.

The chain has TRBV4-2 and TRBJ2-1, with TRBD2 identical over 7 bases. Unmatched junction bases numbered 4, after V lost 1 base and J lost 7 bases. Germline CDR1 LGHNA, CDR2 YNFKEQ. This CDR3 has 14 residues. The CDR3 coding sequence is TGTGCCAGCAGCCAAGGGGGGAGGGGAAATGAGCAGTTCTTC. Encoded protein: CASSQGGRGNEQFF.

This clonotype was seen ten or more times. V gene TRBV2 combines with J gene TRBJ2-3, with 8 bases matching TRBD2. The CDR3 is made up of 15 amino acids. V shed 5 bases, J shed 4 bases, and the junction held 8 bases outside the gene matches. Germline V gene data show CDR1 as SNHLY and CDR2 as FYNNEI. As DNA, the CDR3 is TGTGCCAGCAGTCCCGGGACTAGGTCATCAGATACGCAGTATTTT. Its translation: CASSPGTRSSDTQYF.